The entry that follows covers one T cell receptor beta chain sequence. This sample was taken from a study of control samples from healthy donors and cancer patients. CDR1 and CDR2 (germline): SGHTA, FQGTGA. The CDR3 consists of 14 residues. Trimming cost V 5 bases and J 6 bases; bases outside gene matches: 7. The assay was immunoSEQ multiplex PCR, and TCRdb's table has in-frame clones only and misses some. The profile shows under 65,000 clones, approximately 86% of them singletons. The chain combines TRBV7-3 with TRBJ1-1, with 9 bases matching TRBD1. The clonotype comes from a woman aged 50 to 60 with lung cancer. Material for sequencing was PBMCs. The DNA of the CDR3 is TGTGCCAGCAGCCCAAGTGGGACAGGGTCTGAAGCTTTCTTT. It encodes CASSPSGTGSEAFF.